Each of the 17 T cell receptor beta chains below was sequenced from the same sample in a study of T cells after yellow fever vaccination. TCRdb re-called the 5' RACE reads with MiXCR, one entry per CDR3 protein. The profile shows hundreds of thousands of distinct CDR3 sequences, under 20% of them singletons. The source material was PBMCs, sampled before the yellow fever booster vaccination. The receptors here all came from a man aged 18 to 30 who received the YFV17D yellow fever vaccine.

This sequence joins TRBV20-1 and TRBJ2-5, with 12 positions matching TRBD2. The CDR3 is 15 amino acids. The junction had 5 bases not matched to a gene; V was cut back by 5 bases and J by 1 base. CDR1 is DFQATT, CDR2 SNEGSKA, per germline (reference sequence). CDR3 sequence reads: CSARRLAGVQETQYF. The CDR3 nucleotides read TGCAGTGCTCGCCGACTAGCGGGGGTCCAAGAGACCCAGTACTTC.

The chain uses TRBV4-3 and TRBJ2-2; perhaps TRBD1 as D (6 bases). The CDR3 is made up of 17 amino acids. The ends were cut back, 1 base at V and 3 bases at J, with 15 bases in the middle. CDR1 is LGHNA and CDR2 is YSLEER in the germline V gene. This CDR3 reads CASSQVSSGADTGELFF. CDR3 bases: TGCGCCAGCAGCCAAGTGTCGTCAGGGGCAGACACCGGGGAGCTGTTTTTT.

The chain couples TRBV5-1 to TRBJ1-1; D not certain. The CDR3 has 14 residues. V was trimmed by 4 bases and J by 7 bases, leaving 17 bases between them. The germline V gene has CDR1 SGHRS and CDR2 YFSETQ. CDR3 loop: CASSRDGNSYEAFF. CDR3 coding DNA: TGCGCCAGCAGCCGTGACGGAAACTCTTATGAAGCTTTCTTT.

This clonotype was seen a handful of times. This rearrangement joins TRBV6-2 or TRBV6-3 to TRBJ1-2; 9 bases map to TRBD1. The germline V gene encodes CDR1 MNHEY and CDR2 SVGEGT. J gave up 7 bases and V 1 base, and 4 bases lay outside the gene matches. The length of the CDR3 is 14 residues. The CDR3 here is CASSYLGQGAGYTF. The CDR3 region has the DNA TGTGCCAGCAGTTACTTGGGACAGGGCGCTGGCTACACCTTC.

This clonotype was seen ten or more times. This rearrangement joins TRBV4-2 to TRBJ2-2; D is ambiguous. The CDR3 loop spans 14 amino acids. V was shortened by 0 bases and J by 6 bases, with 8 bases between the two germline ends. Germline CDR1 reads LGHNA; CDR2 reads YNFKEQ. The CDR3 coding sequence is TGTGCCAGCAGCCAAGACAGGATTGCCGGGGAGCTGTTTTTT. It encodes CASSQDRIAGELFF.

The chain couples TRBV5-1 to TRBJ2-3; TRBD1 or TRBD2 may be the D gene (5 bases each). The length of the CDR3 is 14 residues. Germline CDR1 reads SGHRS; CDR2 reads YFSETQ. V was shortened by 2 bases and J by 8 bases, with 15 bases between the two germline ends. This chain's CDR3 is CASSFGITGGTQYF. CDR3 DNA: TGCGCCAGCAGCTTTGGGATTACAGGAGGTACGCAGTATTTT.

The table lists this clonotype with a few counts. As DNA, the CDR3 is TGTGCCATCAGTGTACCGCTAGCGGGGGGGAAGGATGAGCAGTTCTTC. As protein: CAISVPLAGGKDEQFF. The rearrangement links TRBV10-3 to TRBJ2-1, with 12 bases matching TRBD2. Germline V CDR1 and CDR2: ENHRY, SYGVKD. With V trimmed by 4 bases and J by 8 bases, 9 bases remained unmatched. The CDR3 is 16 residues long.

V and J are TRBV19 and TRBJ1-1; D perhaps matches TRBD1 (6 bases). The CDR3 is made up of 15 amino acids. CDR1 is LNHDA, CDR2 SQIVND, per germline (reference sequence). The ends were cut back, 6 bases at V and 4 bases at J, with 18 bases in the middle. This chain's CDR3 is CASSRSRGGGTEAFF. CDR3 DNA: TGTGCCAGTAGCAGGAGCCGGGGAGGGGGCACTGAAGCTTTCTTT.

The chain links TRBV5-1 to TRBJ2-1; D perhaps matches TRBD1 (6 bases). This CDR3 contains 15 residues. Trimming pared 3 bases from V and 2 bases from J, leaving 12 bases between. Germline-derived CDR1 and CDR2 are SGHRS and YFSETQ. The CDR3 nucleotides read TGCGCCAGCAGCTGGACAGAGAAGGCCTACAATGAGCAGTTCTTC. The encoded protein is CASSWTEKAYNEQFF.

The V and J genes are TRBV9 and TRBJ2-3, with D perhaps assigned TRBD1 or TRBD2 (6 bases each). V lost 0 bases, J lost 1 base, and 15 bases lay in between. There are 17 residues in the CDR3. The germline CDR1 and CDR2 sequences are SGDLS and YYNGEE. Here the CDR3 DNA reads TGTGCCAGCAGCGTAGCCGGGGGCCGCCTCGGCACAGATACGCAGTATTTT. Its protein is CASSVAGGRLGTDTQYF. The full variable domain, in which reference TRBV9 and TRBJ2-3 provide the parts outside the CDR3, is DSGVTQTPKHLITATGQRVTLRCSPRSGDLSVYWYQQSLDQGLQFLIQYYNGEERAKGNILERFSAQQFPDLHSELNLSSLELGDSALYFCASSVAGGRLGTDTQYFGPGTRLTVL.

This clonotype was found a few times. V is TRBV11-2 and J is TRBJ2-3; 8 nucleotides agree with TRBD2. V was pared by 3 bases and J by 6 bases, with 11 bases of the junction left unmatched. Germline lookup yields CDR1 SGHAT and CDR2 FQNNGV. This CDR3 contains 16 residues. CDR3 coding DNA: TGTGCCAGCAGCTTCCTACTAGCGGCCCCGGGGGATACGCAGTATTTT. Residues: CASSFLLAAPGDTQYF.

This clonotype was recorded a few times. This chain links TRBV20-1 with TRBJ1-5; no reliable D call. Germline V gene lookup returns CDR1 DFQATT and CDR2 SNEGSKA (reference sequence). The V end was cut by 3 bases, the J end by 2 bases, with 8 bases between. This CDR3 contains 13 residues. The CDR3 protein is CSAREHGNQPQHF. CDR3 bases: TGCAGTGCTAGGGAACACGGCAATCAGCCCCAGCATTTT.

This clonotype was seen more than once but under ten times. This chain joins TRBV29-1 and TRBJ2-7, with D tentatively TRBD2 (5 bases). The germline V gene encodes CDR1 SQVTM and CDR2 ANQGSEA. Trimming removed 3 bases from V and 2 bases from J, with 8 bases in between. The CDR3 contains 12 residues. The CDR3 bases are TGCAGCGTTGAGACGGGGACCTACGAGCAGTACTTC. Its protein is CSVETGTYEQYF.

The V and J genes are TRBV6-5 and TRBJ2-3; D is unclear. The germline V gene has CDR1 MNHEY and CDR2 SVGAGI. The V and J ends lost 0 bases and 4 bases respectively, with 5 bases between them. This CDR3 is built from 13 residues. The chain's CDR3 is CASSYSASDTQYF. CDR3 sequence (DNA): TGTGCCAGCAGTTACTCCGCATCAGATACGCAGTATTTT.

The rearrangement links TRBV10-3 to TRBJ2-7; D gene ambiguous. V lost 3 bases and J 6 bases, leaving 9 bases between the germline ends. This CDR3 is built from 12 residues. Germline CDR1 reads ENHRY; CDR2 reads SYGVKD. The CDR3 reads CAISDVVAEQYF. CDR3 nucleotides: TGTGCCATCAGTGACGTGGTTGCCGAGCAGTACTTC.

This chain connects TRBV20-1 to TRBJ1-5; 9 nucleotides line up with TRBD1. The germline V gene has CDR1 DFQATT and CDR2 SNEGSKA (reference sequence). The ends lost 4 bases at V and 4 bases at J; junction bases unmatched: 11. The CDR3 loop spans 16 amino acids. CDR3 in amino acids: CSATGQGLGGNQPQHF. The DNA for the CDR3 is TGCAGTGCTACCGGACAGGGGCTAGGCGGGAATCAGCCCCAGCATTTT.

The chain is built from TRBV9 and TRBJ2-3; D gene uncertain. V shed 0 bases and J shed 9 bases, with 5 bases lying between them. Germline assignment: CDR1 SGDLS and CDR2 YYNGEE. The CDR3 contains 11 residues. CDR3 DNA sequence: TGTGCCAGCAGCGTAGTAGGAACGCAGTATTTT. As protein: CASSVVGTQYF.